This T cell receptor (beta chain) was sequenced during a study of blood T cell repertoires in COVID-19. Generated by immunoSEQ multiplex PCR, the TCRdb table keeps only in-frame clones and is missing some. This sample yields about 140,000 clones, of which over 60% are seen a single time; 3.5% to 5% belongs to the top ten. The ends were cut back, 0 bases at V and 4 bases at J, with 13 bases in the middle. This CDR3 region has 15 residues. CDR1 SGDLS and CDR2 YYNGEE come from the germline V gene. The TCR originated in a woman older than 75 with active or convalescent COVID-19. The rearrangement uses TRBV9 and TRBJ1-2; D gene ambiguous. Sequencing was done on a sample of peripheral blood. CDR3 region: CASSVATGQSYGYTF. CDR3 nucleotide sequence: TGTGCCAGCAGCGTAGCTACGGGTCAGAGCTATGGCTACACCTTC.